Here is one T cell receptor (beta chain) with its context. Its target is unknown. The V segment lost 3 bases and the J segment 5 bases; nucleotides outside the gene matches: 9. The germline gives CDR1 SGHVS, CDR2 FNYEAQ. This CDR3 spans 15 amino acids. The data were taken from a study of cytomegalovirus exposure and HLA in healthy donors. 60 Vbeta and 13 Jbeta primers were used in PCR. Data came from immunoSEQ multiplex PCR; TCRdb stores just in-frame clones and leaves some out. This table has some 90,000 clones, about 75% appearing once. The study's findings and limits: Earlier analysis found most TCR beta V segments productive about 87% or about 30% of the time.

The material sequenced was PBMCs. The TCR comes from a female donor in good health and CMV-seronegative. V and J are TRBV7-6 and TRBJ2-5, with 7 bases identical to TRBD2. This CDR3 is CASSLHRGRAETQYF. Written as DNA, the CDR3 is TGTGCCAGCAGCTTGCATCGTGGGAGGGCGGAGACCCAGTACTTC.